A single sample is the source of the 8 T cell receptor beta chains below, sequenced in a study of T-cell reconstitution after alpha-beta-depleted transplantation in children. During its preparation, the TCRbeta library received unique molecular identifiers. One entry per CDR3 protein, called by TCRdb with MiXCR from the PCR reads. The sample holds hundreds of thousands of distinct CDR3 sequences, over 9.5% seen once. The input for sequencing was PBMCs from the stem cell graft donor, taken from the stem cell graft. These receptors were taken from a human donor who donated a stem cell graft to a child with acute myeloid leukemia.

This chain uses TRBV20-1 with TRBJ1-1, with D possibly TRBD1 on 5 matching bases. V gave up 5 bases and J gave up 1 base, with 14 bases separating them. This CDR3 contains 14 residues. Germline-derived CDR1 and CDR2 are DFQATT and SNEGSKA (reference sequence). The DNA for the CDR3 is TGCAGTGCTTGGAGTCGGCAGGGGAACACTGAAGCTTTCTTT. This sequence encodes CSAWSRQGNTEAFF.

The table lists this clonotype with many counts. V and J are TRBV3-1 and TRBJ2-7, with D uncertain. CDR1 is LGHDT, CDR2 YNNKEL, per germline (reference sequence). This CDR3 has 13 amino acids. Trimming pared 4 bases from V and 0 bases from J, leaving 7 bases between. CDR3 DNA: TGTGCCAGCAGCCGCAAGGGCTCCTACGAGCAGTACTTC. Its protein is CASSRKGSYEQYF.

This clonotype was recorded at least ten times. The chain links TRBV27 to TRBJ1-2; tentative D call: TRBD1 (5 bases). Per the germline V gene, CDR1 is MNHEY and CDR2 is SMNVEV (reference sequence). CDR3 length: 14 residues. Trimming stripped 5 bases from V and 5 bases from J, with 15 bases between. The CDR3 region is CASSRGGLPYGYTF. CDR3 DNA: TGTGCCAGCAGTAGGGGTGGGCTCCCGTATGGCTACACCTTC.

This clonotype was seen ten or more times. In nucleotides, the CDR3 is TGTGCCTCCCAACGGTTAGGGTCTTCGGGGTCACCCCTCCACTTT. Protein: CASQRLGSSGSPLHF. The rearrangement joins TRBV6-5 to TRBJ1-6; no clear D gene. Germline V gives CDR1 MNHEY, CDR2 SVGAGI. Between the trimmed V and J ends, which lost 11 bases and 10 bases, there was a span of 24 bases. This CDR3 is 15 amino acids long.

V gene TRBV5-5 combines with J gene TRBJ2-7, with D perhaps assigned TRBD1 or TRBD2 (5 bases each). With 0 bases removed from V and 3 bases from J, the gap between germline ends came to 19 bases. CDR1 and CDR2 (germline): SGHKS, YYEKEE (reference sequence). The CDR3 has 17 residues. The CDR3 coding sequence is TGTGCCAGCAGCTTGGATCCCCCGGAGAGGGGATACTACGAGCAGTACTTC. Its translation is CASSLDPPERGYYEQYF.

This clonotype has at least ten counts. The V call is TRBV5-1, the J call TRBJ2-2, with a weak D call TRBD2 (5 bases). The CDR3 consists of 15 residues. Germline V gene data show CDR1 as SGHRS and CDR2 as YFSETQ. Trimming stripped 4 bases from V and 1 base from J, with 11 bases between. CDR3 region: CASSVEGGNTGELFF. In nucleotides, the CDR3 is TGCGCCAGCAGCGTGGAAGGAGGGAACACCGGGGAGCTGTTTTTT.

This clonotype was observed many times. The chain couples TRBV12-3 or TRBV12-4 to TRBJ1-2; tentative D call: TRBD1 (5 bases). CDR3 length: 14 residues. V lost 6 bases and J 2 bases, leaving 13 bases between the germline ends. DNA of the CDR3: TGTGCCAGCAGATCAGGGACGGGCAACTATGGCTACACCTTC. This codes for CASRSGTGNYGYTF.

This rearrangement joins TRBV28 to TRBJ2-7; D call uncertain. V dropped 5 bases and J dropped 4 bases, with 21 bases sitting between them. This CDR3 is 16 amino acids long. The germline V gene has CDR1 MDHEN and CDR2 SYDVKM. CDR3 loop: CASSNLEPSRRYEQYF. The CDR3 nucleotides read TGTGCCAGCAGTAATCTAGAGCCCTCGAGGCGGTACGAGCAGTACTTC.